These T cell receptor beta chains were read from a single sample in a study of T cells in Graves' hyperthyroidism and ophthalmopathy. TCRdb passed the multiplex PCR reads through MiXCR, listing each CDR3 protein once. The sample contains approximately 520,000 distinct CDR3 sequences, less than 25% of which appear only once. The sequenced material came from blood. These receptors were obtained from a young man with Graves' hyperthyroidism. The CDR3 runs from the conserved cysteine through the conserved F or W. D genes are given only for firm matches. Only some rows state a clone size, as once, few, many or a class for expanded clones.

size	D	V	J	CDR3	DNA
many	NA	TRBV6-1	TRBJ1-1	CASGPDSRRAFF	TGTGCCAGCGGACCAGACAGCCGCCGGGCTTTCTTT
NA	TRBD2	TRBV6-2/TRBV6-3	TRBJ2-7	CASNGGTSLYVQYF	TGTGCCAGCAACGGAGGGACTAGCTTGTACGTGCAGTACTTC
many	NA	TRBV13	TRBJ2-7	CASSLGLNYEQYF	TGTGCCAGCAGCTTAGGCCTAAACTACGAGCAGTACTTC
NA	NA	TRBV30	TRBJ1-1	CAWSVINLLNTEAFF	TGTGCCTGGAGTGTAATTAACTTGCTGAACACTGAAGCTTTCTTT
few	TRBD1	TRBV7-8	TRBJ1-1	CASSLSRGHTEAFF	TGTGCCAGCAGCTTAAGCAGGGGGCATACTGAAGCTTTCTTT
once	NA	TRBV7-3	TRBJ2-2	CASKMSANTGELFF	TGTGCCAGCAAAATGAGCGCGAACACCGGGGAGCTGTTTTTT
many	NA	TRBV20-1	TRBJ2-7	CSAGIGGLEQYF	TGCAGTGCTGGAATCGGGGGGCTCGAGCAGTACTTC
NA	NA	TRBV28	TRBJ2-5	CASNPNRGLKTQYF	TGTGCCAGCAACCCAAATCGGGGTTTGAAGACCCAGTACTTC
many	NA	TRBV30	TRBJ1-2	CAWKQGHGYTF	TGTGCCTGGAAACAGGGCCATGGCTACACCTTC
NA	TRBD1	TRBV6-5	TRBJ1-5	CASSSRTGGLWNQPQHF	TGTGCCAGCAGTTCCCGGACAGGGGGACTGTGGAATCAGCCCCAGCATTTT
many	TRBD1	TRBV27	TRBJ2-7	CASSHGTGVGEQYF	TGTGCCAGCAGCCACGGGACAGGGGTCGGCGAGCAGTACTTC
many	TRBD1	TRBV2	TRBJ2-7	CASRTGNEQYF	TGTGCCAGCAGGACAGGGAACGAGCAGTACTTC
NA	NA	TRBV30	TRBJ1-2	CAWSDTPYGYTF	TGTGCCTGGAGTGACACCCCCTATGGCTACACCTTC
many	NA	TRBV12-3/TRBV12-4	TRBJ2-5	CASSFIRQETQYF	TGTGCCAGCAGTTTCATAAGACAAGAGACCCAGTACTTC
once	NA	TRBV6-1	TRBJ1-2	CASRPGSGYTF	TGTGCCAGCCGCCCGGGGAGCGGCTACACCTTC
many	NA	TRBV11-2	TRBJ1-1	CASSLVSRMLNTEAFF	TGTGCCAGCAGCTTAGTATCAAGGATGTTGAACACTGAAGCTTTCTTT
many	NA	TRBV14	TRBJ2-7	CASSQVWGDEQYF	TGTGCCAGCAGCCAAGTGTGGGGGGACGAGCAGTACTTC
NA	NA	TRBV28	TRBJ1-2	CAGSRDSFYGYTF	TGTGCCGGCAGTCGCGACAGTTTCTATGGCTACACCTTC
many	TRBD1	TRBV6-1	TRBJ1-2	CASRTGQGDGYTF	TGTGCCAGCAGAACCGGACAGGGAGATGGCTACACCTTC